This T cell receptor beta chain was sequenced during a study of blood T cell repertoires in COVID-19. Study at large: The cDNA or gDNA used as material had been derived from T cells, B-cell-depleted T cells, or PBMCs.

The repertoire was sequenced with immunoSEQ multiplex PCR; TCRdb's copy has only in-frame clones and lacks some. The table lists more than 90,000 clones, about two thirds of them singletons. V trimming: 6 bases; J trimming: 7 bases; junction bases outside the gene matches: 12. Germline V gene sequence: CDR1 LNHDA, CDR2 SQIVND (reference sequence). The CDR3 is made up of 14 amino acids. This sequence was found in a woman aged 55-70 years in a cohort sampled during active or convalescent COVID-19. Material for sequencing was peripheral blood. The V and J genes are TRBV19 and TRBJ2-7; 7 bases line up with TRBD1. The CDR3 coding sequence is TGTGCCAGTAGCCGGGGACAGAGCTATCGGGAGCAGTACTTC. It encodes CASSRGQSYREQYF.